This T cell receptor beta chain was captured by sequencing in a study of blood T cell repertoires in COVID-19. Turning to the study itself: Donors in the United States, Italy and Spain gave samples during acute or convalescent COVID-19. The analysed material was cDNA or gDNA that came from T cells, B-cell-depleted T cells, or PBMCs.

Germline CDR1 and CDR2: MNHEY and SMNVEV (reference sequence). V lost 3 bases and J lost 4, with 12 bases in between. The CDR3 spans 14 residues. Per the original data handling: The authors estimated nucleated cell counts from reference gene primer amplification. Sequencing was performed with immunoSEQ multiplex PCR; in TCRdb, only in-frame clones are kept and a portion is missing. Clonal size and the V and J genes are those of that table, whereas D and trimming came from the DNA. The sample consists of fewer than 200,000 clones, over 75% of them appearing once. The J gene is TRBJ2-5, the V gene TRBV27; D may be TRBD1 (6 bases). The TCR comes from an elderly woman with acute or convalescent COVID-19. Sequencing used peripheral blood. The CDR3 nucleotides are TGTGCCAGCAGTTTCTCAGGGGTGGGAGAGACCCAGTACTTC. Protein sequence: CASSFSGVGETQYF.